This TCR beta chain stems from a study of cytomegalovirus exposure and HLA in healthy donors. Germline V gene data show CDR1 as SGHNT and CDR2 as YYREEE (reference sequence). Trimming removed 0 bases from V and 8 bases from J, with 11 bases in between. The CDR3 consists of 14 residues. This table comes from immunoSEQ multiplex PCR, and its TCRdb copy is limited to in-frame clones, with some not included. The profile shows 110,000 or so clones, 86% of them singletons. This clone has a single count. Sequenced input: PBMCs. The TCR originated in a woman between 18 and 29 years old in good health and CMV-seropositive. V usage is TRBV5-4 and J usage is TRBJ1-4, with a tentative D call TRBD1 (6 bases). The CDR3 sequence is CASSLENREEKLFF. In DNA, the CDR3 is TGTGCCAGCAGCTTGGAGAACAGGGAGGAAAAACTGTTTTTT.